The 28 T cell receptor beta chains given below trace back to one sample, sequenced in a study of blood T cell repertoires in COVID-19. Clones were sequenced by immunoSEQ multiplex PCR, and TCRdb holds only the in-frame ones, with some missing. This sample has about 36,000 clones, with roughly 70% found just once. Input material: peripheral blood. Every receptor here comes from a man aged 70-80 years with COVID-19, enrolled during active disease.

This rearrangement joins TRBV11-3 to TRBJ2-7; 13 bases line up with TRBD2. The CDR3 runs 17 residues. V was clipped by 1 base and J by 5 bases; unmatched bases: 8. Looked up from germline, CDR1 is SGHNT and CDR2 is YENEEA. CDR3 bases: TGTGCCAGCAGCTTAGGACTAGCGGGAGGTTTTTCCAACGAGCAGTACTTC. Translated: CASSLGLAGGFSNEQYF.

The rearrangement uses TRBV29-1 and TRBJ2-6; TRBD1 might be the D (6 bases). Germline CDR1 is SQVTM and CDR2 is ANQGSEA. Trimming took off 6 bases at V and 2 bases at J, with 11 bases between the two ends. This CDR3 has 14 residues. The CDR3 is CSVWAGAGANVLTF. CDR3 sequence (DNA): TGCAGCGTGTGGGCAGGGGCTGGGGCCAACGTCCTGACTTTC. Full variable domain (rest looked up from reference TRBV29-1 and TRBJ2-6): SAVISQKPSRDICQRGTSLTIQCQVDSQVTMMFWYRQQPGQSLTLIATANQGSEATYESGFVIDKFPISRPNLTFSTLTVSNMSPEDSSIYLCSVWAGAGANVLTFGAGSRLTVL.

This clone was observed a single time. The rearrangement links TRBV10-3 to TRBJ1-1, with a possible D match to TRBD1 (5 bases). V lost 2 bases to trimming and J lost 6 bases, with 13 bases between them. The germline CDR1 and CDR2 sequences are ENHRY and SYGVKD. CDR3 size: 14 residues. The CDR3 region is CAISEQGTSAEAFF. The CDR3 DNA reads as TGTGCCATCAGTGAGCAGGGAACGAGCGCTGAAGCTTTCTTT.

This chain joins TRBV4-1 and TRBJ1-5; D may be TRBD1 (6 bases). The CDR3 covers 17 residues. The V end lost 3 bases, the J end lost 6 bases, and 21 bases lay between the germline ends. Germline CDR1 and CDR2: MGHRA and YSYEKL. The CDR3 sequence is CASSQQYSGGAGQPQHF. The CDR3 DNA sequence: TGCGCCAGCAGCCAGCAATATTCGGGGGGCGCTGGTCAGCCCCAGCATTTT.

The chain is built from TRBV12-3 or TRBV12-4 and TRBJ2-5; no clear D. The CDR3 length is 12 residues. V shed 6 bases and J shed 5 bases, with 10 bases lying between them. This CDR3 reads CASRAPMETQYF. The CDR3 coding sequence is TGTGCCAGCAGAGCCCCTATGGAGACCCAGTACTTC.

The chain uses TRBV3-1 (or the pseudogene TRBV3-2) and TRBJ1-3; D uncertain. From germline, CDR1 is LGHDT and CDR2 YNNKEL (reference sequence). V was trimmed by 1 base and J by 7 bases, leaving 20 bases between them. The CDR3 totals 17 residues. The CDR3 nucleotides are TGTGCCAGCAGCCAAGCGCAAGGTGACCGGAGATGGAACACCATATATTTT. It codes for CASSQAQGDRRWNTIYF.

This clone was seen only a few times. The CDR3 coding sequence is TGTGCCAGCAGTCGAGTGAGGGCACAGAACAATCAGCCCCAGCATTTT. Encoded protein: CASSRVRAQNNQPQHF. The genes are TRBV27 and TRBJ1-5; D ambiguous. The length of the CDR3 is 16 residues. Germline CDR1 reads MNHEY; CDR2 reads SMNVEV (reference sequence). Trimming pared 5 bases from V and 3 bases from J, leaving 17 bases between.

CDR3 DNA sequence: TGTGCCAGCTCACCAGCGGCAGGGTCGGAGTATGGCTACACCTTC. Amino acid sequence: CASSPAAGSEYGYTF. The chain employs TRBV18 and TRBJ1-2; a weak D match, TRBD1 (5 bases). The CDR3 is 15 amino acids. V lost 2 bases, J lost 5 bases, and 15 bases lay in between. Per the germline V gene, CDR1 is KGHSH and CDR2 is LQKENI.

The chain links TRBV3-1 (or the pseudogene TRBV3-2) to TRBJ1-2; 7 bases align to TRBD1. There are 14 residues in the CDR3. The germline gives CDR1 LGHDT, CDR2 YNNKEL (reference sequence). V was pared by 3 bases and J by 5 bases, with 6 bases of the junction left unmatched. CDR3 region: CASSHRGRVYGYTF. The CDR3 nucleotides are TGTGCCAGCAGCCATAGGGGGCGCGTTTATGGCTACACCTTC.

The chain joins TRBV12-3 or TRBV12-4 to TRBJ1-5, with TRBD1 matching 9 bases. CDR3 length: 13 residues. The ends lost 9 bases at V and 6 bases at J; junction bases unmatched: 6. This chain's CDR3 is CASGDRASQPQHF. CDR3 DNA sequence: TGTGCCAGTGGGGACAGGGCTAGTCAGCCCCAGCATTTT.

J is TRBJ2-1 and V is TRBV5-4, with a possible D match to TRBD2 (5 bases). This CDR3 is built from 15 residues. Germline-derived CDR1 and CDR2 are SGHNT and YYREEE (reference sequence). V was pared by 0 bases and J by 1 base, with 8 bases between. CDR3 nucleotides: TGTGCCAGCAGCTTGGGAGCGGCTTCCTACAATGAGCAGTTCTTC. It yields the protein CASSLGAASYNEQFF.

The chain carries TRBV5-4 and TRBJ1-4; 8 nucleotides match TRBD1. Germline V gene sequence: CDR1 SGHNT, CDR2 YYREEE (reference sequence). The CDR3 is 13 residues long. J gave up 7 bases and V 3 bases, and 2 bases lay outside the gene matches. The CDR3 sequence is CASSWDRSEKLFF. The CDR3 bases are TGTGCCAGCAGCTGGGACAGGAGTGAAAAACTGTTTTTT. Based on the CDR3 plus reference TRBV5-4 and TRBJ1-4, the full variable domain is ETGVTQSPTHLIKTRGQQVTLRCSSQSGHNTVSWYQQALGQGPQFIFQYYREEENGRGNFPPRFSGLQFPNYSSELNVNALELDDSALYLCASSWDRSEKLFFGSGTQLSVL.

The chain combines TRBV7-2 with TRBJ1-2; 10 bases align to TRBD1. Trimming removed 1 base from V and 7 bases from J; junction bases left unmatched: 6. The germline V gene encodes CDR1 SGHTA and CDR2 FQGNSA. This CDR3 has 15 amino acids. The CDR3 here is CASSLDSGTGVGYTF. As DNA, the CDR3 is TGTGCCAGCAGCTTAGATTCGGGGACAGGGGTTGGCTACACCTTC.

CDR3 sequence reads: CASSQGAGGSVDTQYF. CDR3 nucleotide sequence: TGCGCCAGCAGCCAAGGGGCAGGGGGATCAGTAGATACGCAGTATTTT. This sequence joins TRBV4-3 and TRBJ2-3; TRBD1 aligns across 7 bases. The V segment lost 1 base and the J segment 5 bases; nucleotides outside the gene matches: 9. Germline assignment: CDR1 LGHNA and CDR2 YSLEER. The CDR3 sequence is 16 residues long.

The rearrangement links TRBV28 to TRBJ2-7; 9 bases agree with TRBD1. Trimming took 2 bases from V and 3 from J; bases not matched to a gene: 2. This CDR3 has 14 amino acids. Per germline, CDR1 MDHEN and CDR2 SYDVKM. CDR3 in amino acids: CASSLNRGLYEQYF. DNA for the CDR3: TGTGCCAGCAGTTTAAACAGGGGGCTCTACGAGCAGTACTTC.

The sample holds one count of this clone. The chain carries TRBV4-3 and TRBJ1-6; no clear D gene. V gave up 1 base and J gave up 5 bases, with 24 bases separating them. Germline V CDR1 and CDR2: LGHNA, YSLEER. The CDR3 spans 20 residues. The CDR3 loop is CASSQVGSASKEGDNSPLHF. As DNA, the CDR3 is TGCGCCAGCAGCCAAGTCGGATCTGCGTCAAAGGAGGGCGATAATTCACCCCTCCACTTT.

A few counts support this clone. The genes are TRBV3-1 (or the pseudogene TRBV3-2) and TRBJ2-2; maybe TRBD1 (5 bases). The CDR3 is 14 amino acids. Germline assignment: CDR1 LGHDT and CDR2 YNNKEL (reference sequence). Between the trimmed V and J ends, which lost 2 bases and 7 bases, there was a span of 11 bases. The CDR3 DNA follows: TGTGCCAGCAGCCAACAGGGAAGAGGCGGGGAGCTGTTTTTT. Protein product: CASSQQGRGGELFF.

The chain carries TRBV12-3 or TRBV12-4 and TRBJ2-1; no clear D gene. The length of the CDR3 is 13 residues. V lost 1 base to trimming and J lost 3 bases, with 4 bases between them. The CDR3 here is CASSLVYYNEQFF. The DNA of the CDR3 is TGTGCCAGCAGTTTAGTATACTACAATGAGCAGTTCTTC.

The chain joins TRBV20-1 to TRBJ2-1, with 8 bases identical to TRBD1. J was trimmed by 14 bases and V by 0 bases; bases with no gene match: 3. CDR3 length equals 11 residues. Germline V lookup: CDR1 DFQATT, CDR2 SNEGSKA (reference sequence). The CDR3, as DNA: TGCAGTGCTAGAGAACAGGGGGAGGAGTTCTTC. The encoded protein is CSAREQGEEFF.

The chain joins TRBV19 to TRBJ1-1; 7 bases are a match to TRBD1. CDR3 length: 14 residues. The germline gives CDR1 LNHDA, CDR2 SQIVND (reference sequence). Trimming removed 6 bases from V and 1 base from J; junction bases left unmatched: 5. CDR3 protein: CASRPRDRNTEAFF. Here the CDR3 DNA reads TGTGCCAGTAGACCCCGGGACAGGAACACTGAAGCTTTCTTT.

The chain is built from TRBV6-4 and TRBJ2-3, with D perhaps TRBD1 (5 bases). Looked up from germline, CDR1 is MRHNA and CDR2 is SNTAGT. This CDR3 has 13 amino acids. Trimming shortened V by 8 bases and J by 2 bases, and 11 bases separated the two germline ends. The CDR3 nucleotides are TGTGCCAGCGGAGCAGGGCACACAGATACGCAGTATTTT. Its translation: CASGAGHTDTQYF.

As DNA, the CDR3 is TGTGCCAGCAGCCCACAGGGGAGCACAGATACGCAGTATTTT. It codes for CASSPQGSTDTQYF. The V gene is TRBV7-9, the J gene TRBJ2-3; 7 nucleotides match TRBD1. The germline V gene has CDR1 SEHNR and CDR2 FQNEAQ (reference sequence). V shed 5 bases and J 0 bases; nucleotides not matched to a gene: 2. This CDR3 spans 14 amino acids.

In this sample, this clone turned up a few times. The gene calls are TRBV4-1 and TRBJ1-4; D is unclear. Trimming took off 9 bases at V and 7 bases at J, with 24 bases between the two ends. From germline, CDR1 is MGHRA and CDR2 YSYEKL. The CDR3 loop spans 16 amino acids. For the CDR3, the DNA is TGCGCCAGTAACATCGGGAGGGCCAACCTCCGTGAAAAACTGTTTTTT. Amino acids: CASNIGRANLREKLFF.

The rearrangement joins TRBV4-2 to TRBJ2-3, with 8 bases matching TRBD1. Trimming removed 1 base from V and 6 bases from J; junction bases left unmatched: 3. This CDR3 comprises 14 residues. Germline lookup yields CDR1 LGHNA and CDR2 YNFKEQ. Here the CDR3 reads CASSQGTGPDTQYF. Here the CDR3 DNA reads TGTGCCAGCAGCCAAGGGACAGGGCCCGATACGCAGTATTTT.

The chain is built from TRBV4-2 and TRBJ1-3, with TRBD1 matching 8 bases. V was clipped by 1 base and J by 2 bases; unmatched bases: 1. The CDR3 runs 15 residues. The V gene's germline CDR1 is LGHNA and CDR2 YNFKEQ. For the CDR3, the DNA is TGTGCCAGCAGCCAAGGGGACAGGCCTGGAAACACCATATATTTT. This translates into CASSQGDRPGNTIYF.

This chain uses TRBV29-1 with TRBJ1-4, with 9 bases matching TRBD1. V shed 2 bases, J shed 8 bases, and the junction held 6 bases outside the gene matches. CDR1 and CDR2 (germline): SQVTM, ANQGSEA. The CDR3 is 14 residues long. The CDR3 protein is CSVEWTGVGEKLFF. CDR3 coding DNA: TGCAGCGTTGAATGGACAGGGGTGGGGGAAAAACTGTTTTTT. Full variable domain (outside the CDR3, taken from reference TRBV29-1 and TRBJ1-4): SAVISQKPSRDICQRGTSLTIQCQVDSQVTMMFWYRQQPGQSLTLIATANQGSEATYESGFVIDKFPISRPNLTFSTLTVSNMSPEDSSIYLCSVEWTGVGEKLFFGSGTQLSVL.

CDR3 region: CSAKAGALHF. As DNA, the CDR3 is TGCAGTGCCAAGGCGGGTGCCCTCCACTTT. This chain uses TRBV20-1 with TRBJ1-6; D is unresolved. V was pared by 6 bases and J by 14 bases, with 11 bases between. Per the germline V gene, CDR1 is DFQATT and CDR2 is SNEGSKA (reference sequence). This CDR3 is 10 amino acids long.

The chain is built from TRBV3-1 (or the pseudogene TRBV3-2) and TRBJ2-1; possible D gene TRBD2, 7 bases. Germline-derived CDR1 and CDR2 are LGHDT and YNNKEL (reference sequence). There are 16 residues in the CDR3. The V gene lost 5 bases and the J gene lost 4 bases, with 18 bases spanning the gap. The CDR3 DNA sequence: TGTGCCAGCAGCGTCCGGGGGGCGGGACCTTACAATGAGCAGTTCTTC. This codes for CASSVRGAGPYNEQFF.